The clone carrying this T cell receptor beta chain was seen at least ten times. V was pared by 3 bases and J by 0 bases, with 9 bases between. The V gene's germline CDR1 is SGHAT and CDR2 FQDESV (reference sequence). The CDR3 loop spans 14 amino acids. This record belongs to a study of T cell repertoires in cytomegalovirus infection. MiXCR, run by TCRdb on the reads, gives a single entry per CDR3 protein. This sample yields a few hundred thousand distinct CDR3 sequences, of which roughly 23% are seen a single time; roughly 18% belongs to the top ten. The receptor was isolated from a human donor in good health (CMV status not recorded). Some clones in this sample may be carry-over from other donors' samples. Material: CD8+ T cells from PBMCs. J is TRBJ2-7 and V is TRBV11-1, with a possible D match to TRBD1 (5 bases). CDR3 DNA: TGTGCCAGCAGCTTCGCCCAGGGCTCCTACGAGCAGTACTTC. Its protein is CASSFAQGSYEQYF.